This TCR beta chain was found in a study of T cell changes during pregnancy in multiple sclerosis. The CDR3 totals 19 residues. The V and J ends lost 6 bases and 2 bases, in that order; junction bases with no gene match: 14. Per the germline V gene, CDR1 is PRHDT and CDR2 is FYEKMQ (reference sequence). This clone was found many times. The method was immunoSEQ multiplex PCR; TCRdb's version includes in-frame clones alone and lacks a portion of them. The table shows 130,000 or so clones, with roughly 95% occurring only once. This clonotype originated in a female donor with multiple sclerosis, enrolled in a pregnancy study. Material: peripheral blood, obtained after pregnancy. The chain combines TRBV13 with TRBJ2-7; 15 nucleotides match TRBD2. This CDR3 is CASSQWTSGRAWSAYEQYF. CDR3 in DNA: TGTGCCAGCAGTCAATGGACTAGCGGGAGGGCCTGGTCGGCCTACGAGCAGTACTTC. The full variable domain, rest sourced from reference TRBV13 and TRBJ2-7, is AAGVIQSPRHLIKEKRETATLKCYPIPRHDTVYWYQQGPGQDPQFLISFYEKMQSDKGSIPDRFSAQQFSDYHSELNMSSLELGDSALYFCASSQWTSGRAWSAYEQYFGPGTRLTVT.